This TCR beta chain is drawn from a study of vaccination effects on CD4 cells after COVID-19. Study context: Ahead of sequencing, the ViraFEST assay grew antigen-specific CD4+ T cells using viral peptide pools.

Trimming removed 1 base from V and 5 bases from J, with 8 bases in between. Germline values: CDR1 SGHTA, CDR2 FQGTGA. This CDR3 region has 13 residues. Only a few counts were recorded for this clone. No antigen is known for it. The table came from immunoSEQ multiplex PCR; TCRdb's copy has only in-frame clones and leaves some out. Altogether roughly 56,000 clones are present, 65% to 80% being singletons, with the ten largest covering less than 4%. Having been cultured for roughly 10 days, the cells underwent CD4+ T cell isolation. Vaccine recipients lacked prior SARS-CoV-2 infection and had negative nucleocapsid antibodies.

The TCR was taken from a human donor who received a COVID-19 vaccine. The sample in question was CD4+ T cells from PBMCs cultured without peptide, obtained before COVID-19 vaccination. This chain joins TRBV7-3 and TRBJ2-5; unclear D gene. The CDR3 bases are TGTGCCAGCAGCTTAAACCAACGGGAGACCCAGTACTTC. Its protein product is CASSLNQRETQYF.